Below are 20 T cell receptor beta chains sequenced from a single sample in a study of cytomegalovirus exposure and HLA in healthy donors. PCR primers comprised 60 Vbeta and 13 Jbeta primers. The repertoire was sequenced with immunoSEQ multiplex PCR; TCRdb's copy has only in-frame clones and lacks some. The sample has 150,000 to 200,000 clones; about 82% are singletons. The sequencing input was PBMCs. The origin of the receptors is a male donor in good health and CMV-seronegative.

This clone turned up a few times. The chain employs TRBV2 and TRBJ2-7, with 7 nucleotides matching TRBD1. Germline V gene lookup returns CDR1 SNHLY and CDR2 FYNNEI. Losses at the gene ends were 5 bases for V and 0 bases for J; bases not matched to a gene: 28. CDR3 size: 22 residues. CDR3 loop: CASSTLPETGTDLGVGSYEQYF. The CDR3 DNA is TGTGCCAGCAGTACCCTCCCCGAGACCGGGACAGACCTAGGGGTGGGCTCCTACGAGCAGTACTTC.

The V call is TRBV6-5, the J call TRBJ2-7; tentatively, D is TRBD1 (6 bases). V dropped 5 bases and J dropped 4 bases, with 12 bases sitting between them. The CDR3 contains 13 residues. Germline V CDR1 and CDR2: MNHEY, SVGAGI. The CDR3 loop is CASSVQGRYEQYF. CDR3 coding DNA: TGTGCCAGCAGTGTCCAGGGGCGGTACGAGCAGTACTTC.

This rearrangement joins TRBV29-1 to TRBJ2-5, with 8 bases aligning to TRBD2. Germline-derived CDR1 and CDR2 are SQVTM and ANQGSEA. The V and J ends lost 0 bases and 7 bases, in that order; junction bases with no gene match: 13. The CDR3 is 16 amino acids. The DNA for the CDR3 is TGCAGCGTTGAAGATTTACGGCTCGGGGGGGATGGGACCCAGTACTTC. The encoded protein is CSVEDLRLGGDGTQYF.

V and J are TRBV9 and TRBJ2-1; D perhaps matches TRBD1 (6 bases). Deletions cut 3 bases from V and 6 bases from J, with 13 bases between. The CDR3 totals 14 residues. Germline-derived CDR1 and CDR2 are SGDLS and YYNGEE. For the CDR3, the DNA is TGTGCCAGCAGCGGCTACAGGACAGCCAATGAGCAGTTCTTC. This translates into CASSGYRTANEQFF.

The chain is built from TRBV5-5 and TRBJ2-7, with D tentatively TRBD1 (6 bases). Germline V gene lookup returns CDR1 SGHKS and CDR2 YYEKEE (reference sequence). V gave up 0 bases and J gave up 2 bases, with 9 bases separating them. The CDR3 runs to 14 residues. CDR3 residues: CASSLGQATYEQYF. The CDR3 nucleotides are TGTGCCAGCAGCTTGGGACAGGCCACCTACGAGCAGTACTTC.

The V and J genes are TRBV7-8 and TRBJ2-7; no firm D call. The germline V gene has CDR1 SGHVS and CDR2 FQNEAQ. V lost 3 bases and J lost 2, with 2 bases in between. The CDR3 has 11 residues. In DNA, the CDR3 is TGTGCCAGCAGCTTCGCCTACGAGCAGTACTTC. Translating it yields CASSFAYEQYF.

The chain joins TRBV4-1 to TRBJ2-7, with a tentative D call TRBD2 (6 bases). In germline, CDR1 is MGHRA, CDR2 YSYEKL. Trimming cost V 0 bases and J 5 bases, with 11 bases left between them. The CDR3 contains 14 residues. The chain's CDR3 is CASSQDTGEDEQYF. The DNA of the CDR3 is TGCGCCAGCAGCCAAGATACGGGGGAGGACGAGCAGTACTTC.

The chain links TRBV10-2 to TRBJ2-1; TRBD2 might be the D (6 bases). Trimming took off 3 bases at V and 6 bases at J, with 12 bases between the two ends. CDR3 size: 14 residues. Germline CDR1 and CDR2: WSHSY and SAAADI. As DNA, the CDR3 is TGCGCCAGCAGTGATGGGACTTGGAGCAATGAGCAGTTCTTC. Its translation: CASSDGTWSNEQFF.

The chain couples TRBV15 to TRBJ2-5, with D maybe TRBD1 (5 bases). From germline, CDR1 is LNHNV and CDR2 YYDKDF (reference sequence). Trimming shortened V by 3 bases and J by 2 bases, and 13 bases separated the two germline ends. The CDR3 loop spans 15 amino acids. CDR3 in amino acids: CATSRADKGQETQYF. CDR3 sequence (DNA): TGTGCCACCAGCAGGGCCGATAAGGGGCAAGAGACCCAGTACTTC.

The V call is TRBV10-3, the J call TRBJ2-5; TRBD2 aligns across 8 bases. Germline V gene sequence: CDR1 ENHRY, CDR2 SYGVKD. The CDR3 is 15 residues long. V shed 8 bases and J 1 base; nucleotides not matched to a gene: 9. CDR3 protein: CAIGVLAGSQETQYF. CDR3 nucleotide sequence: TGTGCCATCGGGGTTCTAGCGGGCTCCCAAGAGACCCAGTACTTC.

The chain recombines TRBV6-1 with TRBJ1-5; tentative D call: TRBD1 (6 bases). The CDR3 is made up of 17 amino acids. V lost 2 bases to trimming and J lost 0 bases, with 14 bases between them. CDR1 is MNHNS and CDR2 is SASEGT in the germline V gene. Written as DNA, the CDR3 is TGTGCCAGCAGTGAAAACCGGGACACCTATAGCAATCAGCCCCAGCATTTT. This gives the protein CASSENRDTYSNQPQHF.

This clone was detected only a few times. This chain joins TRBV11-2 and TRBJ1-1, with 9 bases identical to TRBD1. This CDR3 is 14 amino acids long. Germline V gene data show CDR1 as SGHAT and CDR2 as FQNNGV. J gave up 8 bases and V 1 base, and 5 bases lay outside the gene matches. The CDR3 reads CASSLAQTGGEAFF. CDR3 sequence (DNA): TGTGCCAGCAGCTTAGCCCAGACAGGGGGAGAAGCTTTCTTT.

The chain's CDR3 is CASSPLGLADQETQYF. DNA for the CDR3: TGTGCCAGCAGTCCACTCGGGTTAGCGGATCAAGAGACCCAGTACTTC. This chain connects TRBV28 to TRBJ2-5; TRBD2 might be the D (6 bases). Germline CDR1 reads MDHEN; CDR2 reads SYDVKM. The CDR3 totals 16 residues. Trimming left V 5 bases short and J 2 bases short, with 18 bases between.

The rearrangement links TRBV2 to TRBJ1-2; the match to TRBD1 covers 8 bases. This CDR3 region has 16 residues. From germline, CDR1 is SNHLY and CDR2 FYNNEI. V lost 6 bases and J lost 5; bases outside the gene matches: 14. The CDR3 bases are TGTGCCAGCAGGGACAGGGCGCCCCCTCGCCCGTATGGCTACACCTTC. Residues: CASRDRAPPRPYGYTF.

Here the CDR3 DNA reads TGTGCCAGCAGCACCCGGACAGGGTATGGTGAGCAGTTCTTC. This gives the protein CASSTRTGYGEQFF. The chain couples TRBV11-3 to TRBJ2-1, with 8 bases fitting TRBD1. Germline CDR1 SGHNT, CDR2 YENEEA. V was clipped by 5 bases and J by 9 bases; unmatched bases: 9. This CDR3 has 14 amino acids.

The V gene is TRBV12-5, the J gene TRBJ1-1; D is undetermined. Germline values: CDR1 LGHNT, CDR2 FRNRAP. The CDR3 is made up of 13 amino acids. V lost 1 base and J lost 4, with 7 bases in between. The CDR3 sequence: CASGLAGGTEAFF. Written as DNA, the CDR3 is TGTGCTAGTGGTTTGGCGGGAGGCACTGAAGCTTTCTTT.

CDR3 sequence (DNA): TGCGCCAGCAGCCAAGATAGAGACGCGGGCTATGGCTACACCTTC. Amino acids: CASSQDRDAGYGYTF. V usage is TRBV4-3 and J usage is TRBJ1-2; the D is unclear. V lost 0 bases and J 4 bases, leaving 12 bases between the germline ends. Germline assignment: CDR1 LGHNA and CDR2 YSLEER. The CDR3 loop spans 15 amino acids.

This sequence joins TRBV19 and TRBJ2-2; 9 positions match TRBD2. This CDR3 is built from 15 residues. Germline V CDR1 and CDR2: LNHDA, SQIVND (reference sequence). The ends lost 5 bases at V and 3 bases at J; junction bases unmatched: 4. The CDR3: CASSVAGADTGELFF. In DNA form, the CDR3 reads TGTGCCAGTAGTGTAGCGGGAGCGGACACCGGGGAGCTGTTTTTT.

The table lists this clone with a few counts. This chain's CDR3 is CASSRVLADTQYF. The CDR3 DNA reads as TGCGCCAGCAGTCGCGTTTTAGCGGATACGCAGTATTTT. The chain joins TRBV5-1 to TRBJ2-3; TRBD2 might be the D (5 bases). Germline V gives CDR1 SGHRS, CDR2 YFSETQ. The CDR3 contains 13 residues. The V end lost 5 bases, the J end lost 6 bases, and 13 bases lay between the germline ends.

The chain uses TRBV14 and TRBJ2-7; 10 positions agree with TRBD2. CDR1 is SGHDN, CDR2 FVKESK, per germline. There are 17 residues in the CDR3. J gave up 0 bases and V 7 bases, and 12 bases lay outside the gene matches. The CDR3 reads CASKGGSGRPSSYEQYF. The CDR3, as DNA: TGTGCCAGCAAAGGCGGTAGCGGGAGGCCGAGCTCCTACGAGCAGTACTTC.